These 9 T cell receptor beta chains came from one sample sequenced in a study of cytomegalovirus exposure and HLA in healthy donors. Primers for the PCR totalled 60 Vbeta and 13 Jbeta. Measured with immunoSEQ multiplex PCR; TCRdb has only the in-frame clones, and not every one. The sample holds about 140,000 clones; about 79% are singletons and the top ten take 2.5% to 3%. Sample: PBMCs. The source is a male donor in good health and CMV-seronegative.

The chain links TRBV19 to TRBJ2-7; 7 bases fit TRBD2. The J segment lost 2 bases and the V segment lost 8 bases, leaving 6 bases of the junction unmatched. The germline V gene has CDR1 LNHDA and CDR2 SQIVND (reference sequence). This CDR3 spans 13 amino acids. CDR3 nucleotides: TGTGCCAGTTCGGCTAGCGGCGCCTACGAGCAGTACTTC. This encodes CASSASGAYEQYF. Variable domain in full (rest from reference TRBV19 and TRBJ2-7): DGGITQSPKYLFRKEGQNVTLSCEQNLNHDAMYWYRQDPGQGLRLIYYSQIVNDFQKGDIAEGYSVSREKKESFPLTVTSAQKNPTAFYLCASSASGAYEQYFGPGTRLTVT.

The chain joins TRBV5-1 to TRBJ2-7; D gene uncertain. Deletions cut 0 bases from V and 5 bases from J, with 12 bases between. CDR1 and CDR2 from the germline V gene are SGHRS and YFSETQ. This CDR3 is 14 amino acids long. CDR3 protein: CASSLAKSGHEQYF. DNA for the CDR3: TGCGCCAGCAGCTTGGCCAAGTCAGGCCACGAGCAGTACTTC. The full variable domain, in which reference TRBV5-1 and TRBJ2-7 provide the parts outside the CDR3, is KAGVTQTPRYLIKTRGQQVTLSCSPISGHRSVSWYQQTPGQGLQFLFEYFSETQRNKGNFPGRFSGRQFSNSRSEMNVSTLELGDSALYLCASSLAKSGHEQYFGPGTRLTVT.

On this clone itself: At one end the junction does not follow the germline gene, possibly because of a read error. The chain combines TRBV7-9 with TRBJ2-7, with 7 bases lining up with TRBD1. The germline gives CDR1 SEHNR, CDR2 FQNEAQ (reference sequence). This CDR3 has 18 amino acids. The CDR3 sequence is CSSSLVLGVGTASGEQYF. Here the CDR3 DNA reads TGTTCCAGCAGCTTAGTTCTAGGGGTCGGGACAGCCAGTGGCGAGCAGTACTTC.

The J gene is TRBJ1-1, the V gene TRBV5-5; no clear D. The CDR3 has 14 residues. Deletions cut 0 bases from V and 3 bases from J, with 9 bases between. Germline values: CDR1 SGHKS, CDR2 YYEKEE (reference sequence). The CDR3: CASSLVRRDTEAFF. The CDR3, as DNA: TGTGCCAGCAGCTTGGTTCGGAGGGACACTGAAGCTTTCTTT. Drawing the rest from reference TRBV5-5 and TRBJ1-1, the complete variable domain is DAGVTQSPTHLIKTRGQQVTLRCSPISGHKSVSWYQQVLGQGPQFIFQYYEKEERGRGNFPDRFSARQFPNYSSELNVNALLLGDSALYLCASSLVRRDTEAFFGQGTRLTVV.

The gene calls are TRBV7-6 and TRBJ2-5, with a weak D call TRBD1 (6 bases). The CDR3 loop spans 16 amino acids. Germline lookup yields CDR1 SGHVS and CDR2 FNYEAQ. V lost 2 bases to trimming and J lost 5 bases, with 18 bases between them. The CDR3 DNA sequence: TGTGCCAGCAGCTTAATTACGGAAGGGGGTAGGGAGACCCAGTACTTC. Its protein is CASSLITEGGRETQYF.

This chain uses TRBV30 with TRBJ2-3; 11 bases fit TRBD2. There are 16 residues in the CDR3. Trimming removed 4 bases from V and 2 bases from J; junction bases left unmatched: 8. CDR1 GTSNPN and CDR2 SVGIG come from the germline V gene (reference sequence). The DNA of the CDR3 is TGTGCCTGGACCCCAACTAGCGGGAGATTCACAGATACGCAGTATTTT. Translating gives CAWTPTSGRFTDTQYF.

The chain couples TRBV11-2 to TRBJ1-1, with 10 bases lining up with TRBD1. With V trimmed by 3 bases and J by 5 bases, 12 bases remained unmatched. Per germline, CDR1 SGHAT and CDR2 FQNNGV. The CDR3 sequence is 17 residues long. The CDR3 reads CASSFRTGGTPGTEAFF. The CDR3 region has the DNA TGTGCCAGCAGCTTCCGGACAGGGGGTACGCCTGGGACTGAAGCTTTCTTT.

The chain combines TRBV10-3 with TRBJ2-2; the match to TRBD2 covers 8 bases. Germline trimming cut 8 bases from V and 6 bases from J; bases unmatched to any gene: 5. CDR1 is ENHRY, CDR2 SYGVKD, per germline. The CDR3 extends over 13 amino acids. The CDR3 sequence: CAIGREGPGELFF. The CDR3 DNA reads TGTGCCATCGGACGGGAGGGCCCCGGGGAGCTGTTTTTT.

This rearrangement joins TRBV7-2 to TRBJ1-3, with D unresolved. The CDR3 runs 16 residues. Looked up from germline, CDR1 is SGHTA and CDR2 is FQGNSA. Trimming removed 1 base at V and 4 bases at J, with 14 bases between. The CDR3 DNA is TGTGCCAGCAGCTTAGGCCCTTTGGTGGCCGGAAACACCATATATTTT. Its translation is CASSLGPLVAGNTIYF.